Included here is one T cell receptor (beta chain) sequence, with context. Its antigen is unknown. Sequencing was performed with immunoSEQ multiplex PCR; in TCRdb, only in-frame clones are kept and a portion is missing. The sample holds roughly 21,000 clones, more than 65% seen once. This CDR3 is 13 amino acids long. The V gene's germline CDR1 is MNHNY and CDR2 SVGAGI (reference sequence). V shed 0 bases and J shed 6 bases, with 6 bases lying between them. This record comes from a study of CD4 T cells in relation to SARS-CoV-2 and coronaviruses. Background on the study: PBMCs were cultured with antigen for roughly nine days before TCR beta sequencing. No peptide or an HIV-1 Nef peptide pool served as negative control. Overall study findings and caveats: No donor gave both pre-pandemic and post-infection samples.

Unexposed donor CD4+ T cells date from about 2011-2019, before the COVID-19 pandemic. The cells were cultured for about ten days before CD4+ T cells were isolated. The source material was CD4+ T cells from PBMCs, cultured in vitro. The origin of this receptor is a human donor in good health. The chain couples TRBV6-6 to TRBJ1-5; D is undetermined. The CDR3 DNA reads as TGTGCCAGCAGTTACTCCGAGACTCAGCCCCAGCATTTT. Protein sequence: CASSYSETQPQHF.